The next 18 T cell receptor beta chains were all read from a single sample in a study of T cells after yellow fever vaccination (dated by TCRdb to about 2019). The sample's treatment or condition, from its label and the paper: live attenuated yellow fever vaccine strain. The library was generated by 5' RACE. Sequencing instrument: Illumina HiSeq 2500. TCRdb reprocessing: public reads trimmed at Q25 with fastp, clones called with MiXCR, in-frame beta chains kept. Rows with one shared CDR3 protein collapse into an entry with the most common genes and DNA. The sample table records roughly 120,000 distinct CDR3 sequences; around 7.7% of these occur just once. The top ten hold 2.5% of the sample. The sequences come from CD4+ T cells sorted from PBMCs, collected approximately 11 days after the first yellow fever vaccination. These receptors were taken from a man between 18 and 29 years old who received the YFV17D yellow fever vaccine.

This clonotype was found many times. The chain employs TRBV10-3 and TRBJ1-2; 7 bases fit TRBD1. The V segment lost 2 bases and the J segment 4 bases; nucleotides outside the gene matches: 4. The CDR3 runs 14 residues. CDR1 and CDR2 (germline): ENHRY, SYGVKD. DNA of the CDR3: TGTGCCATCAGTGAGGGGACAGCTATCTATGGCTACACCTTC. It translates to CAISEGTAIYGYTF.

The CDR3 sequence: CASSLDRGTHTGELFF. In DNA, the CDR3 is TGTGCCAGCAGCCTGGACAGGGGGACGCACACCGGGGAGCTGTTTTTT. The V call is TRBV5-6, the J call TRBJ2-2, with 10 positions matching TRBD1. CDR1 is SGHDT, CDR2 YYEEEE, per germline. J was trimmed by 3 bases and V by 4 bases; bases with no gene match: 6. The CDR3 covers 16 residues.

Details on this clonotype: A much larger clone lies a single base off, so this may be a read error. CDR3 in amino acids: CASSFRARGTGELFF. The DNA for the CDR3 is TGTGCCAGCAGCTTCCGGGCCAGGGGGACCGGGGAGCTGTTTTTT. The rearrangement links TRBV7-2 to TRBJ2-2; 7 bases align to TRBD1. V was clipped by 3 bases and J by 5 bases; unmatched bases: 6. In germline, CDR1 is SGHTA, CDR2 FQGNSA. The CDR3 loop spans 15 amino acids.

The chain recombines TRBV5-4 with TRBJ2-3; no definite D call. The germline V gene encodes CDR1 SGHNT and CDR2 YYREEE (reference sequence). The V end lost 4 bases, the J end lost 1 base, and 10 bases lay between the germline ends. The CDR3 sequence is 14 residues long. The CDR3, as DNA: TGTGCCAGCAGCCCCGAGGCGGGCACAGATACGCAGTATTTT. Protein sequence: CASSPEAGTDTQYF. Based on the CDR3 plus reference TRBV5-4 and TRBJ2-3, the full variable domain is ETGVTQSPTHLIKTRGQQVTLRCSSQSGHNTVSWYQQALGQGPQFIFQYYREEENGRGNFPPRFSGLQFPNYSSELNVNALELDDSALYLCASSPEAGTDTQYFGPGTRLTVL.

The chain is built from TRBV14 and TRBJ2-6; 8 bases fit TRBD1. The CDR3 contains 18 residues. Germline V gene data show CDR1 as SGHDN and CDR2 as FVKESK. J gave up 0 bases and V 4 bases, and 8 bases lay outside the gene matches. This CDR3 reads CASSPWTGKSSGANVLTF. CDR3 coding DNA: TGTGCCAGCAGCCCCTGGACAGGGAAGTCCTCTGGGGCCAACGTCCTGACTTTC. Looking up the rest from reference TRBV14 and TRBJ2-6 gives the full variable domain: EAGVTQFPSHSVIEKGQTVTLRCDPISGHDNLYWYRRVMGKEIKFLLHFVKESKQDESGMPNNRFLAERTGGTYSTLKVQPAELEDSGVYFCASSPWTGKSSGANVLTFGAGSRLTVL.

V and J are TRBV5-1 and TRBJ2-6; 9 nucleotides align to TRBD1. V lost 4 bases and J lost 1; bases outside the gene matches: 3. There are 16 residues in the CDR3. Looked up from germline, CDR1 is SGHRS and CDR2 is YFSETQ. As DNA, the CDR3 is TGCGCCAGCAGCGCCGGGACAGGGTCTGGGGCCAACGTCCTGACTTTC. This translates into CASSAGTGSGANVLTF.

This clonotype showed up many times. The chain recombines TRBV7-3 with TRBJ2-3, with D possibly TRBD2 on 6 matching bases. There are 16 residues in the CDR3. CDR1 is SGHTA and CDR2 is FQGTGA in the germline V gene. V lost 5 bases to trimming and J lost 4 bases, with 19 bases between them. CDR3: CASSPHPGLQADTQYF. Here the CDR3 DNA reads TGTGCCAGCAGCCCCCACCCGGGACTGCAAGCAGATACGCAGTATTTT.

This clonotype was observed many times. The V call is TRBV7-2, the J call TRBJ1-2; 10 nucleotides align to TRBD1. The CDR3 loop spans 15 amino acids. Germline V lookup: CDR1 SGHTA, CDR2 FQGNSA. The J segment lost 5 bases and the V segment lost 5 bases, leaving 8 bases of the junction unmatched. CDR3 in amino acids: CASSPTAGQGYGYTF. CDR3 nucleotides: TGTGCCAGCAGCCCTACCGCGGGACAGGGGTATGGCTACACCTTC.

This clonotype was picked up many times. CDR3 in DNA: TGTGCCAGCAGCCAAGAACCGGGCGGGGGGGCCACCGGGGAGCTGTTTTTT. It is translated as CASSQEPGGGATGELFF. The chain combines TRBV4-2 with TRBJ2-2, with TRBD2 identical over 9 bases. The trim removed 0 bases at V and 4 bases at J, leaving 6 bases unmatched. This CDR3 spans 17 amino acids. Germline CDR1 reads LGHNA; CDR2 reads YNFKEQ.

This clonotype was found a few times. V usage is TRBV6-1 and J usage is TRBJ1-1, with TRBD1 as a possible D gene (5 bases). V was pared by 4 bases and J by 0 bases, with 9 bases between. CDR3 length: 14 amino acids. Germline V gene sequence: CDR1 MNHNS, CDR2 SASEGT. The CDR3 sequence: CASSATGLNTEAFF. The CDR3, as DNA: TGTGCCAGCAGTGCCACGGGACTGAACACTGAAGCTTTCTTT.

This clonotype was detected many times. The chain joins TRBV20-1 to TRBJ2-5; D is possibly TRBD2 (5 bases). V was shortened by 0 bases and J by 5 bases, with 13 bases between the two germline ends. The CDR3 spans 14 residues. Per germline, CDR1 DFQATT and CDR2 SNEGSKA (reference sequence). For the CDR3, the DNA is TGCAGTGCTAGAGACCCCACCGGGGTTGAGACCCAGTACTTC. It translates to CSARDPTGVETQYF.

This clonotype came up many times. This rearrangement joins TRBV5-1 to TRBJ2-2, with TRBD2 matching 13 bases. Germline CDR1 and CDR2: SGHRS and YFSETQ. V was clipped by 3 bases and J by 7 bases; unmatched bases: 6. CDR3 size: 16 residues. Here the CDR3 DNA reads TGCGCCAGCAGCTCCGGGACTAGCGGGGATGTCGGGGAGCTGTTTTTT. It specifies CASSSGTSGDVGELFF.

There are many counts of this clonotype. V is TRBV5-1 and J is TRBJ2-3; no clear D gene. Between the trimmed V and J ends, which lost 1 base and 3 bases, there was a span of 9 bases. The germline V gene encodes CDR1 SGHRS and CDR2 YFSETQ. There are 14 residues in the CDR3. The CDR3 reads CASSLSQQTDTQYF. The CDR3 bases are TGCGCCAGCAGCTTGTCCCAGCAAACAGATACGCAGTATTTT.

This clonotype was counted ten times or more. The chain joins TRBV5-1 to TRBJ2-6, with a possible D match to TRBD1 (5 bases). Between the trimmed V and J ends, which lost 4 bases and 1 base, there was a span of 12 bases. From germline, CDR1 is SGHRS and CDR2 YFSETQ. The CDR3 runs 16 residues. CDR3 DNA: TGCGCCAGCAGCCTTCAGGGTTCTTCTGGGGCCAACGTCCTGACTTTC. It codes for CASSLQGSSGANVLTF.

This clonotype was picked up many times. The chain is built from TRBV5-8 and TRBJ2-7, with D perhaps matching TRBD1 (5 bases). Germline loops: CDR1 SGHTS, CDR2 YDEGEE. This CDR3 comprises 12 residues. The V end was cut by 2 bases, the J end by 3 bases, with 6 bases between. CDR3 in DNA: TGTGCCAGCAGCTTCGACAGCTACGAGCAGTACTTC. It specifies CASSFDSYEQYF.

This clonotype has a single count. A much larger clone differs by one base, so this may be a read error. The chain links TRBV20-1 to TRBJ2-1; perhaps TRBD2 as D (6 bases). The V and J ends lost 1 base and 3 bases respectively, with 10 bases between them. The CDR3 runs 14 residues. Germline assignment: CDR1 DFQATT and CDR2 SNEGSKA (reference sequence). CDR3 protein: CSARGWGDYNEQFF. For the CDR3, the DNA is TGCAGTGCTAGAGGCTGGGGGGACTACAATGAGCAGTTCTTC.

This clonotype has ten or more counts. The rearrangement uses TRBV7-2 and TRBJ2-3; D not resolved. V gave up 2 bases and J gave up 5 bases, with 5 bases separating them. CDR1 is SGHTA and CDR2 is FQGNSA in the germline V gene. The CDR3 is made up of 12 amino acids. The CDR3 DNA reads TGTGCCAGCAGCTTATACTTAGATACGCAGTATTTT. It specifies CASSLYLDTQYF.

This clonotype has ten or more counts. The genes are TRBV27 and TRBJ2-2, with TRBD1 as a possible D gene (6 bases). The CDR3 is made up of 14 amino acids. The germline gives CDR1 MNHEY, CDR2 SMNVEV (reference sequence). The ends were cut back, 6 bases at V and 1 base at J, with 9 bases in the middle. For the CDR3, the DNA is TGTGCCAGCAGCCGACAGGTGAACACCGGGGAGCTGTTTTTT. It yields the protein CASSRQVNTGELFF.